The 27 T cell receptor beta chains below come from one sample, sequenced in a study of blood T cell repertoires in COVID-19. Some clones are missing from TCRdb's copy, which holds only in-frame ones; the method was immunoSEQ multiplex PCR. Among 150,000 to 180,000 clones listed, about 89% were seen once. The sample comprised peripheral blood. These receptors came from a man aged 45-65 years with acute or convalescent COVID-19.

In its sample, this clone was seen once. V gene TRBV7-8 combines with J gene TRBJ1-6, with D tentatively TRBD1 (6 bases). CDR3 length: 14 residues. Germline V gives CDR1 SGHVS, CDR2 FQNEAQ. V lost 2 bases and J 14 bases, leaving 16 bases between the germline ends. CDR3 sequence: CASSLPGARQTLHF. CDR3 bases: TGTGCCAGCAGCTTACCAGGGGCCCGCCAAACCCTCCACTTT.

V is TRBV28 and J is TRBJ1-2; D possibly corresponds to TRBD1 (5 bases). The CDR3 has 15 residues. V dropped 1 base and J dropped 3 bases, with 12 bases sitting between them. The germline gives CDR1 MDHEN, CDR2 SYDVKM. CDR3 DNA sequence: TGTGCCAGCAGTTTATTTGCGAGACAGCACTATGGCTACACCTTC. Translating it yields CASSLFARQHYGYTF.

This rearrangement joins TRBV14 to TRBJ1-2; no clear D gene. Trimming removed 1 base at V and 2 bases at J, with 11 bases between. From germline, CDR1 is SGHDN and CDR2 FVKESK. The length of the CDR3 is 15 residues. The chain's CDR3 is CASSQGLGRNYGYTF. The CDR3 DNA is TGTGCCAGCAGCCAAGGGCTAGGCAGAAACTATGGCTACACCTTC.

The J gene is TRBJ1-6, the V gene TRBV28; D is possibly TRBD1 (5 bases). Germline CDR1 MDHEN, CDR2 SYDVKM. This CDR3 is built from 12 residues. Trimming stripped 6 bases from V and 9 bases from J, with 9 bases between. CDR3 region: CASRLGGSPLHF. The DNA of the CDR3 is TGTGCCAGCAGACTGGGGGGTTCACCCCTCCACTTT.

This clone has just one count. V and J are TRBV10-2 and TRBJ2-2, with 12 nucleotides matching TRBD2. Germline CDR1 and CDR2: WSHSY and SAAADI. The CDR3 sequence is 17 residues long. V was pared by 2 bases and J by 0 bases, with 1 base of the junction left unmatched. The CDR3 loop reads CASSERLAGANTGELFF. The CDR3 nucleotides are TGCGCCAGCAGTGAGCGACTAGCGGGGGCGAACACCGGGGAGCTGTTTTTT.

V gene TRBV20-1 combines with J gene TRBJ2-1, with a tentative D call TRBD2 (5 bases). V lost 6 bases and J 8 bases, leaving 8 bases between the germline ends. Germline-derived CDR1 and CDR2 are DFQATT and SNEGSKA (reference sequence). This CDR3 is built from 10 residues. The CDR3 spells CSAWTDEQFF. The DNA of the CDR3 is TGCAGTGCCTGGACTGATGAGCAGTTCTTC.

CDR3 protein: CASSQTVAKNIQYF. The CDR3 nucleotides are TGTGCCAGCAGCCAGACAGTCGCCAAAAACATTCAGTACTTC. The rearrangement links TRBV11-2 to TRBJ2-4, with D perhaps TRBD1 (5 bases). CDR1 SGHAT and CDR2 FQNNGV come from the germline V gene. CDR3 size: 14 residues. V lost 5 bases and J 1 base, leaving 9 bases between the germline ends.

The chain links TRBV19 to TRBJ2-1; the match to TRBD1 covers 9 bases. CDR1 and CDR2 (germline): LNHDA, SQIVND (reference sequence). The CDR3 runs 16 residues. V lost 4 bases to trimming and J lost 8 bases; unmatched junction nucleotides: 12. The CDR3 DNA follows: TGTGCCAGTAGTAAAAGTCCCGGGACAGGGTTGGATGAGCAGTTCTTC. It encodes CASSKSPGTGLDEQFF. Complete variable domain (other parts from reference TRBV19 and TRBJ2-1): DGGITQSPKYLFRKEGQNVTLSCEQNLNHDAMYWYRQDPGQGLRLIYYSQIVNDFQKGDIAEGYSVSREKKESFPLTVTSAQKNPTAFYLCASSKSPGTGLDEQFFGPGTRLTVL.

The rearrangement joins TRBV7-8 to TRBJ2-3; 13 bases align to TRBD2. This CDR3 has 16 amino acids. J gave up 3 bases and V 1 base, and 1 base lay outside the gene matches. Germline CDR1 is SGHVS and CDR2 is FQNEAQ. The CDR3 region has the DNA TGTGCCAGCAGCTTAGTGGGACTAGCGGGAACAGATACGCAGTATTTT. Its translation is CASSLVGLAGTDTQYF.

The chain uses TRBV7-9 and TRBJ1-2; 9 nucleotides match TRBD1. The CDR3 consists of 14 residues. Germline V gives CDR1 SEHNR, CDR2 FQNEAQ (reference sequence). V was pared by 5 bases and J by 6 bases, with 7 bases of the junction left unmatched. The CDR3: CASSIHGTGNGYTF. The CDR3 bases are TGTGCCAGCAGCATACACGGGACAGGGAATGGCTACACCTTC.

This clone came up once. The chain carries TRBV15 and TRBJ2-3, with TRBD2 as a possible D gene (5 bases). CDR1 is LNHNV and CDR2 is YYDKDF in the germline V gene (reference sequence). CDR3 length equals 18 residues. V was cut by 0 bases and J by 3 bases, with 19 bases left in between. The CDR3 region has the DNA TGTGCCACCAGCAGAGATCGGGGAGCGGTGGGCGAAACAGATACGCAGTATTTT. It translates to CATSRDRGAVGETDTQYF.

CDR3 sequence: CASSYARGYNSPLHF. The CDR3 nucleotides are TGTGCCAGCAGTTATGCCAGGGGCTATAATTCACCCCTCCACTTT. The chain links TRBV6-2 or TRBV6-3 to TRBJ1-6, with a possible D match to TRBD1 (6 bases). This CDR3 has 15 amino acids. Trimming took 3 bases from V and 3 from J, leaving 9 bases between them. From germline, CDR1 is MNHEY and CDR2 SVGEGT.

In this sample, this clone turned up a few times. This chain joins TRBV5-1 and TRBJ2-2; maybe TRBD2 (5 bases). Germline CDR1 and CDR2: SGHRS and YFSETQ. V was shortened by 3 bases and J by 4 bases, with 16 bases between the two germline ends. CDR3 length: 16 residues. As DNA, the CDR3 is TGCGCCAGCAGCTCGCGCGGAAGCGAGGGCACCGGGGAGCTGTTTTTT. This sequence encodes CASSSRGSEGTGELFF.

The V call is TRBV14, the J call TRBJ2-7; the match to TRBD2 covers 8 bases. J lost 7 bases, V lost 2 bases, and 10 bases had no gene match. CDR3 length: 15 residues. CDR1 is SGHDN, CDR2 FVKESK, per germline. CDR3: CASSQLTSGRGEQYF. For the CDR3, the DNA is TGTGCCAGCAGCCAATTAACTAGCGGTAGGGGGGAGCAGTACTTC.

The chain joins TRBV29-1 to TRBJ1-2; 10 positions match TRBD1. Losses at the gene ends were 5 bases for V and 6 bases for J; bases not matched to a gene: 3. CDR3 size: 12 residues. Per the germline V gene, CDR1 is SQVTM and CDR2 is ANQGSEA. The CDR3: CSVRTGGDGYTF. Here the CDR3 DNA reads TGCAGCGTTAGGACAGGGGGGGATGGCTACACCTTC.

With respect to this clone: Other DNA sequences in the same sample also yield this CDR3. In nucleotides, the CDR3 is TGTGCCAGCTCACCGCCGGGACTAGCGGCCTACGAGCAGTACTTC. Its protein product is CASSPPGLAAYEQYF. The V call is TRBV18, the J call TRBJ2-7, with 11 nucleotides matching TRBD2. Germline V gives CDR1 KGHSH, CDR2 LQKENI. The trim removed 3 bases at V and 2 bases at J, leaving 3 bases unmatched. The CDR3 is 15 amino acids.

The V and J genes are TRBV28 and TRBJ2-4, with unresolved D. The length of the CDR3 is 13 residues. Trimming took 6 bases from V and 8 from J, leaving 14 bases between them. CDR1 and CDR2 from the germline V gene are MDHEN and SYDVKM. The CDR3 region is CASSPRSTDIQYF. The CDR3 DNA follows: TGTGCCAGCAGCCCCAGGTCTACGGACATTCAGTACTTC. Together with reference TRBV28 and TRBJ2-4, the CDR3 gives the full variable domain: DVKVTQSSRYLVKRTGEKVFLECVQDMDHENMFWYRQDPGLGLRLIYFSYDVKMKEKGDIPEGYSVSREKKERFSLILESASTNQTSMYLCASSPRSTDIQYFGAGTRLSVL.

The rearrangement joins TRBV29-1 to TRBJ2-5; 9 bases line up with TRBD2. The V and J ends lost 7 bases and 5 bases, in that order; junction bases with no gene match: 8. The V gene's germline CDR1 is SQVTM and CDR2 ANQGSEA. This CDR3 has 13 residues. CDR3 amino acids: CSAGGLAGETQYF. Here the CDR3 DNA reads TGCAGCGCTGGGGGACTAGCAGGGGAGACCCAGTACTTC.

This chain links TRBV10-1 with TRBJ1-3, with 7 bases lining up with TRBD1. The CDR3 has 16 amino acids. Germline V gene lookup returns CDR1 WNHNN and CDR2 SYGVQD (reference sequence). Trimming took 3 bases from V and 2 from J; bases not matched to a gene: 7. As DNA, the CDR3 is TGCGCCAGCAGTGAACGGACAGGCCTTGCTGGAAACACCATATATTTT. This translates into CASSERTGLAGNTIYF.

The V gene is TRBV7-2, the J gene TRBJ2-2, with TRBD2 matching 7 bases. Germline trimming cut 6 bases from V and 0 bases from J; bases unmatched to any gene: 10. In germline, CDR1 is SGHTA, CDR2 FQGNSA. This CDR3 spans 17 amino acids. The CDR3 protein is CASRITGGTTNTGELFF. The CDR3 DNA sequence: TGTGCCAGCAGAATTACTGGCGGGACTACGAACACCGGGGAGCTGTTTTTT.

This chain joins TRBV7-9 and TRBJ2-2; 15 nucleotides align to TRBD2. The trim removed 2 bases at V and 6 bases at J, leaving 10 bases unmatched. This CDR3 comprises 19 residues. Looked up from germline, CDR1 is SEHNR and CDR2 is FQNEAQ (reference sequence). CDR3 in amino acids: CASSLRQRTSGRAPGELFF. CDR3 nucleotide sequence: TGTGCCAGCAGCTTACGACAGAGGACTAGCGGGAGGGCTCCCGGGGAGCTGTTTTTT. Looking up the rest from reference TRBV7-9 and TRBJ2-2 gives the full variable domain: DTGVSQNPRHKITKRGQNVTFRCDPISEHNRLYWYRQTLGQGPEFLTYFQNEAQLEKSRLLSDRFSAERPKGSFSTLEIQRTEQGDSAMYLCASSLRQRTSGRAPGELFFGEGSRLTVL.

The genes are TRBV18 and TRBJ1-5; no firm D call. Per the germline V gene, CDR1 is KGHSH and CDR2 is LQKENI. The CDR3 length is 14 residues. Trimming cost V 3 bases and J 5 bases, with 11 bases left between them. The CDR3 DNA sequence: TGTGCCAGCTCACCTGGAAGAGCGGATCAGCCCCAGCATTTT. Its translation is CASSPGRADQPQHF.

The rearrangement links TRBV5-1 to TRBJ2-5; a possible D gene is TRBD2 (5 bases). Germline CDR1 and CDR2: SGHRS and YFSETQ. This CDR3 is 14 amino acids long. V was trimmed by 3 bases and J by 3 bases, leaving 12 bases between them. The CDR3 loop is CASSSGRREETQYF. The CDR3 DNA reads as TGCGCCAGCAGCTCCGGTCGGCGGGAAGAGACCCAGTACTTC.

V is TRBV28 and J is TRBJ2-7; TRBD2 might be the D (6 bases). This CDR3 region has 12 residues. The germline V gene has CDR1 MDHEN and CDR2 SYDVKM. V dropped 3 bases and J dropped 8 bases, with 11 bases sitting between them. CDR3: CASSLLGGQQYF. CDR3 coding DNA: TGTGCCAGCAGTTTGCTAGGAGGGCAGCAGTACTTC. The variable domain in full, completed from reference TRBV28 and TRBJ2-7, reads DVKVTQSSRYLVKRTGEKVFLECVQDMDHENMFWYRQDPGLGLRLIYFSYDVKMKEKGDIPEGYSVSREKKERFSLILESASTNQTSMYLCASSLLGGQQYFGPGTRLTVT.

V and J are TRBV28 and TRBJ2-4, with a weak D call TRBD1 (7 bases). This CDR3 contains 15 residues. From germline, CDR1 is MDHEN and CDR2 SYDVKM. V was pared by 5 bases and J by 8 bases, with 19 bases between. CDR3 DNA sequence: TGTGCCAGCAGTCCACAGACAGGGAAGCGGGACATTCAGTACTTC. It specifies CASSPQTGKRDIQYF.

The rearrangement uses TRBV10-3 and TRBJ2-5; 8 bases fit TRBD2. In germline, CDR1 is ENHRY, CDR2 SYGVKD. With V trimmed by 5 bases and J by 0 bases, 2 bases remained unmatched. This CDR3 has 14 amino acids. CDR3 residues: CAISLAGNQETQYF. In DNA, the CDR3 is TGTGCCATCAGTTTAGCGGGAAACCAAGAGACCCAGTACTTC.

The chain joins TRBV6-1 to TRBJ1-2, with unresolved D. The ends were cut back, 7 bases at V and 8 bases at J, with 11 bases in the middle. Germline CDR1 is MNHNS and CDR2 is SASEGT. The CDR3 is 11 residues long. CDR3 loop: CASTGLGGYTF. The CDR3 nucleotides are TGTGCCAGCACTGGACTGGGGGGCTACACCTTC.